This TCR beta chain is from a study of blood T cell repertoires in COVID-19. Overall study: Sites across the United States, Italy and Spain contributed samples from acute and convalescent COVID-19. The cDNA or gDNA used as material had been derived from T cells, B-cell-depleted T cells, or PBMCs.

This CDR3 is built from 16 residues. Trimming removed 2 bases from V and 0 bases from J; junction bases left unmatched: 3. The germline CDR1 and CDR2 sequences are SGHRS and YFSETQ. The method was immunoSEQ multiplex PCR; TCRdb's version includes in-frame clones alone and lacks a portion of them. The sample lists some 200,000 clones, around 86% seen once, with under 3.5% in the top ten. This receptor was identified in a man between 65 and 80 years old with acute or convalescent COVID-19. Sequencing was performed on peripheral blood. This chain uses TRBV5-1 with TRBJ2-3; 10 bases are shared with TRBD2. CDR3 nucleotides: TGCGCCAGCAGCTTTTTGACTAGCGGGAGCACAGATACGCAGTATTTT. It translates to CASSFLTSGSTDTQYF.